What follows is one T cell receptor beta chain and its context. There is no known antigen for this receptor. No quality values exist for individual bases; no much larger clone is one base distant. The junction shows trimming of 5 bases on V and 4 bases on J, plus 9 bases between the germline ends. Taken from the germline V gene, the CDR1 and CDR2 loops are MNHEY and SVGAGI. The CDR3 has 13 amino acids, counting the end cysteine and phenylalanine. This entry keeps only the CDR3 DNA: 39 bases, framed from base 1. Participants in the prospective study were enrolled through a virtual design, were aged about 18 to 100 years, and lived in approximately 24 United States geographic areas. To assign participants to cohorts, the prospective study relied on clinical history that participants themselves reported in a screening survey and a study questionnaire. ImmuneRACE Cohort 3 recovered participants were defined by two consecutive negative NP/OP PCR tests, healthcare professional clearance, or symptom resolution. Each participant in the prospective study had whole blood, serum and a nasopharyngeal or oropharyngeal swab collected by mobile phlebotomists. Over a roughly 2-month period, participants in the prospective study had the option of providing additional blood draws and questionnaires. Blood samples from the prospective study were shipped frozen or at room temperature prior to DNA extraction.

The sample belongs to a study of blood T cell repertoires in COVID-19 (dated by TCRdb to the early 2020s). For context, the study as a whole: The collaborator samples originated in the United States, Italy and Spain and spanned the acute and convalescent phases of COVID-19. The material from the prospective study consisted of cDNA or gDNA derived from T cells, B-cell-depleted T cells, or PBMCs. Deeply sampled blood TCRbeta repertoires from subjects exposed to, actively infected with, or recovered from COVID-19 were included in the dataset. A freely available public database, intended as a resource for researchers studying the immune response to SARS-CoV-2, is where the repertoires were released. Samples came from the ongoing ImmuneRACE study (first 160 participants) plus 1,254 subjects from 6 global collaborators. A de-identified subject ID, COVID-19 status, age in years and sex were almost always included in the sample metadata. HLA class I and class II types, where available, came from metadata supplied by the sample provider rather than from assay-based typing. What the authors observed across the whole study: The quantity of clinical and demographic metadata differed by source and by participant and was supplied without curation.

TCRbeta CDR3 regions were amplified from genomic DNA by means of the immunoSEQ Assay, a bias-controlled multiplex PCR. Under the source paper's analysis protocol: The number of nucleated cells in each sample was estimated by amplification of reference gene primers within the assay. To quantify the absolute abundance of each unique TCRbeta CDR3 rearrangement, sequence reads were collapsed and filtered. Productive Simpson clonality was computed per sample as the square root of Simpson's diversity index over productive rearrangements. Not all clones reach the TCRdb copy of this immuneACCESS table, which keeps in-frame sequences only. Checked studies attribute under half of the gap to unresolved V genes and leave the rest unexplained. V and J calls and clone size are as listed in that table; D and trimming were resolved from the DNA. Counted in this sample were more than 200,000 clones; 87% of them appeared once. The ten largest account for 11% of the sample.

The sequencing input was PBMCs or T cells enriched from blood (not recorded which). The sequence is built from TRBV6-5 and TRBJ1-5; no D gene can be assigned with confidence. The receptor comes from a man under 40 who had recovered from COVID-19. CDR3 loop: CASSSIRNQPQHF. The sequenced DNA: TGTGCCAGCAGTAGTATTCGGAATCAGCCCCAGCATTTT.